This T cell receptor (beta chain) stems from a study of blood T cell repertoires in COVID-19. The length of the CDR3 is 15 residues. Germline lookup yields CDR1 SGHTA and CDR2 FQGNSA. The V and J ends lost 7 bases and 3 bases, in that order; junction bases with no gene match: 11. TCRdb's copy holds only in-frame clones and misses some; the assay was immunoSEQ multiplex PCR. The sample carries 110,000 or so clones, around 89% recorded once. This chain links TRBV7-2 with TRBJ2-5; 7 nucleotides line up with TRBD2. What was sequenced was peripheral blood. The source of this sequence is a woman in her fifties or sixties with acute or convalescent COVID-19. The CDR3 nucleotides are TGTGCCAGCACCCATAGGTGGGGGGGAGAAGAGACCCAGTACTTC. This codes for CASTHRWGGEETQYF. The full variable domain, in which reference TRBV7-2 and TRBJ2-5 provide the parts outside the CDR3, is GAGVSQSPSNKVTEKGKDVELRCDPISGHTALYWYRQSLGQGLEFLIYFQGNSAPDKSGLPSDRFSAERTGGSVSTLTIQRTQQEDSAVYLCASTHRWGGEETQYFGPGTRLLVL.